The 2 T cell receptor beta chains below were found in one sample sequenced in a study of graft-versus-host responses after intestinal transplantation. These receptors' antigens are unknown. The repertoire was sequenced with immunoSEQ multiplex PCR; TCRdb's copy has only in-frame clones and lacks some. The table shows 55,000 to 85,000 clones, with 89% occurring only once. This sample comprised unstimulated CD8+ T cells sorted from spleen or lymph node cells, obtained before intestinal transplant. These TCRs come from a human donor who received an intestinal transplant.

This clone was observed once. J is TRBJ1-5 and V is TRBV5-5; 9 bases fit TRBD1. Per germline, CDR1 SGHKS and CDR2 YYEKEE (reference sequence). V lost 5 bases, J lost 7 bases, and 7 bases stayed unmatched. CDR3 length: 14 residues. CDR3 DNA sequence: TGTGCCAGCAGTACCGGGACAGGGAGACAGCCCCAGCATTTT. The encoded protein is CASSTGTGRQPQHF.

V is TRBV5-5 and J is TRBJ2-5; 10 positions match TRBD1. The CDR3 spans 16 residues. V shed 1 base, J shed 4 bases, and the junction held 7 bases outside the gene matches. Germline V lookup: CDR1 SGHKS, CDR2 YYEKEE (reference sequence). CDR3 amino acids: CASSLWDGDRGETQYF. CDR3 coding DNA: TGTGCCAGCAGCTTGTGGGACGGGGACAGGGGAGAGACCCAGTACTTC.